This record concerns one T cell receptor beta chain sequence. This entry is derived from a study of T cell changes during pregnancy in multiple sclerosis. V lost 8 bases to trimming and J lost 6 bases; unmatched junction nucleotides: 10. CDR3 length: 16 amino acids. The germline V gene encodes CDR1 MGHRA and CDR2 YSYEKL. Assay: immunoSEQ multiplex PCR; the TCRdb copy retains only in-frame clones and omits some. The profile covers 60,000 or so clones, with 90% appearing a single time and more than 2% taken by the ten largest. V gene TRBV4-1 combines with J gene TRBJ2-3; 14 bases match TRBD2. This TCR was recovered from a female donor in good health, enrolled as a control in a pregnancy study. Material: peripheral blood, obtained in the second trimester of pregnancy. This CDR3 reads CASGRLAGGPEDTQYF. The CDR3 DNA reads TGCGCCAGCGGCAGACTAGCGGGAGGGCCTGAGGATACGCAGTATTTT.